Listed here are 31 T cell receptor beta chains from one sample, sequenced in a study of prognosis after radiotherapy for stage I lung cancer. The authors amplified TCR beta CDR3 from genomic DNA using two-round multiplex PCR. TRBV and TRBJ genes each had their own specific primers in first-round PCR. MiXCR, run by TCRdb on the multiplex PCR reads, gives a single entry per CDR3 protein. The table records about 14,000 distinct CDR3 sequences, 25% to 30% of them present only once. The source material was PBMCs, sampled before or after stereotactic body radiation therapy (not recorded which). The source is a donor over 45 with non-small cell lung cancer.

This clonotype is labeled medium-sized. The J gene is TRBJ2-2, the V gene TRBV5-1; 10 bases match TRBD1. This CDR3 region has 16 residues. V lost 5 bases, J lost 5 bases, and 9 bases stayed unmatched. Per germline, CDR1 SGHRS and CDR2 YFSETQ. This CDR3 reads CASRLTGTGDTGELFF. In nucleotides, the CDR3 is TGCGCCAGCAGACTGACCGGGACAGGGGATACCGGGGAGCTGTTTTTT.

Here the CDR3 reads CASSISCTGIEQYF. For the CDR3, the DNA is TGTGCCAGTAGTATCTCCTGTACAGGGATCGAGCAGTACTTC. V gene TRBV19 combines with J gene TRBJ2-7; perhaps TRBD1 as D (6 bases). Germline V CDR1 and CDR2: LNHDA, SQIVND (reference sequence). The V end was cut by 3 bases, the J end by 6 bases, with 15 bases between. The length of the CDR3 is 14 residues.

Turning to this clonotype: The junction departs from the called germline gene at one end, perhaps through a read error. This chain joins TRBV6-1 and TRBJ1-4, with TRBD1 identical over 10 bases. This CDR3 region has 16 residues. Germline assignment: CDR1 MNHNS and CDR2 SASEGT. The CDR3 region is CASRTTRQGAYEKLFF. The CDR3 region has the DNA TGCGCCAGCAGGACAACTAGACAGGGGGCTTATGAAAAACTGTTTTTT.

This clonotype is deemed medium-sized. The chain couples TRBV6-1 to TRBJ2-3, with a tentative D call TRBD1 (6 bases). Germline CDR1 MNHNS, CDR2 SASEGT. This CDR3 is 16 amino acids long. The germline V and J ends were trimmed by 6 bases and 3 bases, with 19 bases remaining between them. CDR3 bases: TGTGCCAGCAGCCCAGGGGCCGATAGCTGGACAGATACGCAGTATTTT. Encoded protein: CASSPGADSWTDTQYF.

CDR3 DNA: TGTGCCAGCAGTTTACTACAGGGGGGTTCCTACGAGCAGTACTTC. Its protein product is CASSLLQGGSYEQYF. The J gene is TRBJ2-7, the V gene TRBV28, with 8 bases identical to TRBD1. Germline V lookup: CDR1 MDHEN, CDR2 SYDVKM. The CDR3 sequence is 15 residues long. V lost 2 bases and J lost 1; bases outside the gene matches: 4. Full variable domain (missing parts from reference TRBV28 and TRBJ2-7): DVKVTQSSRYLVKRTGEKVFLECVQDMDHENMFWYRQDPGLGLRLIYFSYDVKMKEKGDIPEGYSVSREKKERFSLILESASTNQTSMYLCASSLLQGGSYEQYFGPGTRLTVT.

At least ten counts were recorded for this clonotype. The gene calls are TRBV25-1 and TRBJ1-4; no firm D call. Germline V gene data show CDR1 as MGHDK and CDR2 as SYGVNS. Trimming took 3 bases from V and 4 from J, leaving 6 bases between them. The CDR3 totals 13 residues. The CDR3 sequence: CASSDSFNEKLFF. For the CDR3, the DNA is TGTGCCAGCAGTGACAGTTTTAATGAAAAACTGTTTTTT.

Within the sample, this clonotype is medium-sized. The chain is built from TRBV11-2 and TRBJ2-2, with a tentative D call TRBD2 (6 bases). Looked up from germline, CDR1 is SGHAT and CDR2 is FQNNGV. Deletions cut 4 bases from V and 5 bases from J, with 11 bases between. The CDR3 contains 14 residues. As DNA, the CDR3 is TGTGCCAGCAGCTCGACTAGAAATACCGGGGAGCTGTTTTTT. Its protein product is CASSSTRNTGELFF.

This clonotype was observed at least ten times. This rearrangement joins TRBV9 to TRBJ2-5; possibly TRBD2 for D (5 bases). Trimming left V 4 bases short and J 2 bases short, with 12 bases between. The CDR3 has 14 residues. Germline V lookup: CDR1 SGDLS, CDR2 YYNGEE. CDR3 in DNA: TGTGCCAGCAGCACCGGGCGGACTCAAGAGACCCAGTACTTC. It translates to CASSTGRTQETQYF.

As for this clonotype: One end of the junction is discordant with germline, which a read error may explain. The chain combines TRBV19 with TRBJ1-1; the D gene is possibly TRBD1 (5 bases). This CDR3 contains 15 residues. Per the germline V gene, CDR1 is LNHDA and CDR2 is SQIVND (reference sequence). CDR3 residues: CASILGRRQNTEAYF. For the CDR3, the DNA is TGTGCCAGTATTCTTGGACGGAGACAGAACACTGAAGCTTACTTT.

This chain connects TRBV6-1 to TRBJ1-6; D may be TRBD1 (5 bases). Trimming cost V 1 base and J 6 bases, with 22 bases left between them. Germline V gives CDR1 MNHNS, CDR2 SASEGT. The CDR3 length is 19 residues. CDR3 amino acids: CASSEGLVLGGNVNSPLHF. CDR3 coding DNA: TGTGCCAGCAGTGAAGGTTTAGTTCTTGGGGGGAACGTTAATTCACCCCTCCACTTT.

The table lists this clonotype with many counts. The chain couples TRBV7-2 to TRBJ2-7; 7 nucleotides agree with TRBD2. Trimming took 2 bases from V and 4 from J; bases not matched to a gene: 8. The CDR3 is 15 residues long. Germline V gives CDR1 SGHTA, CDR2 FQGNSA. DNA of the CDR3: TGTGCCAGCAGCTTACAAGCGGGACCAACTTACGAGCAGTACTTC. Residues: CASSLQAGPTYEQYF.

At least ten counts were recorded for this clonotype. The V call is TRBV7-9, the J call TRBJ1-2; D remains unclear. The CDR3 loop spans 14 amino acids. Deletions cut 2 bases from V and 3 bases from J, with 10 bases between. CDR1 and CDR2 from the germline V gene are SEHNR and FQNEAQ (reference sequence). CDR3 DNA: TGTGCCAGCAGCTTAACAGACGGAGACTATGGCTACACCTTC. Amino acids: CASSLTDGDYGYTF.

This clonotype was detected many times. The V call is TRBV9, the J call TRBJ2-2, with TRBD1 as a possible D gene (5 bases). V lost 2 bases to trimming and J lost 1 base, with 6 bases between them. The CDR3 runs 14 residues. CDR1 and CDR2 from the germline V gene are SGDLS and YYNGEE. The CDR3 region is CASSVGQNTGELFF. The CDR3 DNA sequence: TGTGCCAGCAGCGTGGGGCAGAACACCGGGGAGCTGTTTTTT.

This clonotype was picked up many times. The chain couples TRBV12-3 or TRBV12-4 to TRBJ1-1; D is ambiguous. Trimming left V 3 bases short and J 1 base short, with 9 bases between. The length of the CDR3 is 14 residues. The CDR3 DNA follows: TGTGCCAGCAGTTTCGGTCAGGCGAACACTGAAGCTTTCTTT. Its translation is CASSFGQANTEAFF.

In regard to this clonotype: One base separates it from a far larger clone, so it is likely a read error. The chain is built from TRBV6-2 or TRBV6-3 and TRBJ2-1; 9 bases align to TRBD1. The V gene end was trimmed by 6 bases and the J gene end by 7 bases; junction bases not matched to a gene: 13. The germline gives CDR1 MNHEY, CDR2 SVGEGT. The CDR3 runs 16 residues. CDR3 nucleotides: TGTGCCAGCAGCACGGGGGGACAGGGCATCCGAAATGAGCAGTTCTTC. It encodes CASSTGGQGIRNEQFF.

Comments on this clonotype: A far larger clone is a single base away, which makes a read error likely. The CDR3 DNA sequence: TGTGCCAGCAGTTCAAATAGACTAGCGGGAGGCGATGAGCAGTTCTTC. This translates into CASSSNRLAGGDEQFF. V gene TRBV6-1 combines with J gene TRBJ2-1; 13 bases are a match to TRBD2. After removal of 5 bases from V and 8 bases from J, the junction contained 9 bases not matched to a gene. From germline, CDR1 is MNHNS and CDR2 SASEGT. This CDR3 is 16 amino acids long.

Relative to its sample, this clonotype is medium-sized. CDR3 DNA sequence: TGTGCCAGCAGTTACAGTGTTCTTGGTCAGCCCCAGCATTTT. Translated, it gives CASSYSVLGQPQHF. V is TRBV6-5 and J is TRBJ1-5; D is ambiguous. Germline CDR1 MNHEY, CDR2 SVGAGI. This CDR3 is 14 amino acids long. V gave up 2 bases and J gave up 6 bases, with 11 bases separating them.

On this clonotype itself: A far larger clone lies a single base away; this is likely a read error. The CDR3 DNA follows: TGTGCCAGCAGTTACGTGGAGAATGAGCAGTTCTTC. Amino acids: CASSYVENEQFF. The chain couples TRBV6-6 to TRBJ2-1; no definite D call. The CDR3 sequence is 12 residues long. Per the germline V gene, CDR1 is MNHNY and CDR2 is SVGAGI (reference sequence). V dropped 2 bases and J dropped 7 bases, with 6 bases sitting between them.

The chain has TRBV20-1 and TRBJ2-7; D is possibly TRBD2 (5 bases). The germline V gene has CDR1 DFQATT and CDR2 SNEGSKA (reference sequence). The V end was cut by 7 bases, the J end by 3 bases, with 10 bases between. This CDR3 has 11 amino acids. The CDR3 loop reads CSVGKYYEQYF. The CDR3 region has the DNA TGCAGTGTCGGGAAATACTACGAGCAGTACTTC.

In this sample, this clonotype turned up many times. This sequence joins TRBV7-9 and TRBJ2-1; 12 bases agree with TRBD1. Germline V lookup: CDR1 SEHNR, CDR2 FQNEAQ (reference sequence). The V gene end was trimmed by 5 bases and the J gene end by 15 bases; junction bases not matched to a gene: 5. The CDR3 has 12 amino acids. Here the CDR3 reads CASSRGQGAGFF. The CDR3 DNA reads TGTGCCAGCAGCCGGGGACAGGGGGCCGGGTTCTTC. The variable domain in full, with the rest retrieved from reference TRBV7-9 and TRBJ2-1, is DTGVSQNPRHKITKRGQNVTFRCDPISEHNRLYWYRQTLGQGPEFLTYFQNEAQLEKSRLLSDRFSAERPKGSFSTLEIQRTEQGDSAMYLCASSRGQGAGFFGPGTRLTVL.

This clonotype was counted ten times or more. This rearrangement joins TRBV11-1 to TRBJ2-1; weak D call: TRBD2 (6 bases). Germline loops: CDR1 SGHAT, CDR2 FQDESV (reference sequence). V was trimmed by 4 bases and J by 6 bases, leaving 19 bases between them. This CDR3 is built from 16 residues. The DNA for the CDR3 is TGTGCCAGCAGCTCTAAACTAGCTCTCCGGTTCAATGAGCAGTTCTTC. Translating it yields CASSSKLALRFNEQFF.

The gene calls are TRBV2 and TRBJ2-1, with 11 bases that match TRBD2. The CDR3 covers 16 residues. The germline gives CDR1 SNHLY, CDR2 FYNNEI. The ends lost 4 bases at V and 7 bases at J; junction bases unmatched: 9. The CDR3 loop is CASSGILAGVSNEQFF. The CDR3 coding sequence is TGTGCCAGCAGTGGGATACTAGCGGGAGTCTCGAATGAGCAGTTCTTC.

At least ten counts were recorded for this clonotype. The genes are TRBV5-4 and TRBJ2-7; D not certain. Between the trimmed V and J ends, which lost 2 bases and 0 bases, there was a span of 6 bases. From germline, CDR1 is SGHNT and CDR2 YYREEE (reference sequence). The CDR3 length is 13 residues. For the CDR3, the DNA is TGTGCCAGCAGCTTACCCCCCTCCTACGAGCAGTACTTC. This gives the protein CASSLPPSYEQYF.

Ten or more counts support this clonotype. The rearrangement links TRBV10-3 to TRBJ1-1; D unclear. Germline V lookup: CDR1 ENHRY, CDR2 SYGVKD. The CDR3 totals 12 residues. The V end lost 4 bases, the J end lost 3 bases, and 6 bases lay between the germline ends. In nucleotides, the CDR3 is TGTGCCATCAGTGGCAGCTACACTGAAGCTTTCTTT. Translated: CAISGSYTEAFF.

This clonotype was recorded once. A far larger clone is just one base off, so this is likely a read error. The chain carries TRBV6-8 and TRBJ2-2; 7 positions agree with TRBD2. Germline values: CDR1 MNHGY, CDR2 SAAAGT. This CDR3 is built from 15 residues. The CDR3 protein is CASQGWEGPTWELFF. The CDR3 DNA reads TGTGCCAGCCAAGGATGGGAGGGCCCCACCTGGGAGCTGTTTTTT.

This clonotype has a count of ten or more. The chain carries TRBV20-1 and TRBJ2-1; 9 bases agree with TRBD2. The V gene end was trimmed by 2 bases and the J gene end by 2 bases; junction bases not matched to a gene: 22. In germline, CDR1 is DFQATT, CDR2 SNEGSKA (reference sequence). The CDR3 is made up of 21 amino acids. This CDR3 is CSARPSGYEAGGGTTYNEQFF. CDR3 bases: TGCAGTGCTAGACCATCAGGATACGAAGCGGGAGGTGGGACTACCTACAATGAGCAGTTCTTC.

In its sample, this clonotype was seen many times. The chain employs TRBV7-9 and TRBJ1-1; 8 nucleotides match TRBD1. V was pared by 5 bases and J by 7 bases, with 9 bases of the junction left unmatched. Per the germline V gene, CDR1 is SEHNR and CDR2 is FQNEAQ (reference sequence). The CDR3 has 14 amino acids. CDR3 residues: CASSLDRGFGEAFF. CDR3 DNA: TGTGCCAGCAGCCTCGACAGGGGTTTCGGTGAAGCTTTCTTT. Based on the CDR3 plus reference TRBV7-9 and TRBJ1-1, the full variable domain is DTGVSQNPRHKITKRGQNVTFRCDPISEHNRLYWYRQTLGQGPEFLTYFQNEAQLEKSRLLSDRFSAERPKGSFSTLEIQRTEQGDSAMYLCASSLDRGFGEAFFGQGTRLTVV.

This clonotype was detected many times. Possible read error: a much larger clone is one base away. The chain combines TRBV6-1 with TRBJ2-7; perhaps D is TRBD1 or TRBD2 (5 bases each). Germline V gives CDR1 MNHNS, CDR2 SASEGT. Trimming removed 8 bases from V and 6 bases from J, with 20 bases in between. The CDR3 is 14 amino acids. The CDR3 is CASAHGAEGCEQYF. CDR3 in DNA: TGTGCCAGCGCGCACGGGGCCGAGGGGTGCGAGCAGTACTTC.

In this sample, this clonotype is medium-sized. V usage is TRBV12-3 or TRBV12-4 and J usage is TRBJ2-7; D uncertain. V was pared by 3 bases and J by 2 bases, with 8 bases between. This CDR3 contains 13 residues. The CDR3 loop is CASSLVATYEQYF. In DNA, the CDR3 is TGTGCCAGCAGTTTGGTGGCTACCTACGAGCAGTACTTC.

In regard to this clonotype: Mismatch with germline at one junction end may stem from a read error. The chain has TRBV28 and TRBJ1-5, with D maybe TRBD1 (6 bases). The CDR3 extends over 14 amino acids. CDR1 and CDR2 (germline): MDHEN, SYDVKM. CDR3 protein: CDSSLSGARKPQHF. The DNA of the CDR3 is TGTGACAGCAGTTTATCAGGGGCCAGGAAGCCCCAGCATTTT.

Remarks on this clonotype: Since a far larger clone is one base different, this is likely a read error. The chain links TRBV27 to TRBJ2-1; D call uncertain. There are 11 residues in the CDR3. Germline CDR1 MNHEY, CDR2 SMNVEV (reference sequence). The DNA for the CDR3 is TGTGCCAGCAGGGGATACAATGATCAGTTCTTC. Amino acid sequence: CASRGYNDQFF.